This is a list of T cell receptor beta chains from one sample in a study of PD-1 blockade in classical Hodgkin lymphoma. Profiling relied on immunoSEQ multiplex PCR, and the TCRdb table lists in-frame clones only, not all of them. The table records 20,000 to 25,000 clones, approximately 92% of them present only once. The specimen was CD4+ T cells from blood. The receptors were gathered from a human donor with classical Hodgkin lymphoma. CDR3s include the opening cysteine and the closing phenylalanine or tryptophan. D genes are given only for firm matches. Not all rows give a size; the values are once, few, many and, for expanded clones, a class.

.,TRBV4-3,16,TRBJ2-2,TRBD2,TGCGCCAGCAGCCAATGGGCGGGAGGCGGAAACGGGGAGCTGTTTTTT,CASSQWAGGGNGELFF
.,TRBV2,15,TRBJ1-1,.,TGTGCCAGCAGTGAAGTTGGACACCCGAACACTGAAGCTTTCTTT,CASSEVGHPNTEAFF
.,TRBV5-5,17,TRBJ2-5,TRBD1,TGTGCCAGCAGCACAACTTCCGGGACAGGGTTAGGGGAGACCCAGTACTTC,CASSTTSGTGLGETQYF
.,TRBV7-2,19,TRBJ2-2,TRBD2,TGTGCCAGCAGCTTAGAGGTGTGGCGACTAGCGGCGAACACCGGGGAGCTGTTTTTT,CASSLEVWRLAANTGELFF
once,TRBV4-3,13,TRBJ2-3,.,TGCGCCAGCAGCCAAGACGGCACAGATACGCAGTATTTT,CASSQDGTDTQYF
.,TRBV30,12,TRBJ2-7,.,TGTGCCCTAAAGGGGGAGACCTACGAGCAGTACTTC,CALKGETYEQYF
.,TRBV7-9,14,TRBJ2-3,.,TGTGCCAGCAGGAGCGGAACTAGCACAGATACGCAGTATTTT,CASRSGTSTDTQYF
.,TRBV5-1,15,TRBJ2-2,.,TGCGCCAGCAGCTTGGCAGGGAAGGACACCGGGGAGCTGTTTTTT,CASSLAGKDTGELFF
.,TRBV4-3,17,TRBJ2-6,.,TGCGCCAGCAGCCAAGCTCTCCGGGTCTCTGGGGCCAACGTCCTGACTTTC,CASSQALRVSGANVLTF
.,TRBV7-2,14,TRBJ2-7,.,TGTGCCAGCAGCCAAACGGACACCACCTACGAGCAGTACTTC,CASSQTDTTYEQYF
.,TRBV7-2,12,TRBJ2-7,.,TGTGCCAGCAGCTCAACTGCCTACGAGCAGTACTTC,CASSSTAYEQYF
.,TRBV5-1,16,TRBJ2-7,TRBD1,TGCGCCAGCAGCTTGGGATCCGGGACAGGGATCTACGAGCAGTACTTC,CASSLGSGTGIYEQYF
.,TRBV11-3,15,TRBJ2-2,TRBD1,TGTGCCAGCAGCTTAGATGGGACAGGAACCGGGGAGCTGTTTTTT,CASSLDGTGTGELFF
.,TRBV5-8,16,TRBJ1-2,.,TGTGCCAGCAGCCCTCTCCTCGGAGGCAAAGCTGATGGGTACACCTTC,CASSPLLGGKADGYTF
few,TRBV19,14,TRBJ2-2,.,TGTGCCAGTATATCGGCGATGAGCACCGGGGAGCTGTTTTTT,CASISAMSTGELFF
.,TRBV6-6,12,TRBJ2-2,.,TGTGCCAGCAGTTACAGCACCGGGGAGCTGTTTTTT,CASSYSTGELFF
few,TRBV19,17,TRBJ1-2,.,TGTGCCAGTAGTATCTGGGACGGACGGAAAGCTAACTATGGCTACACCTTC,CASSIWDGRKANYGYTF
.,TRBV6-5,15,TRBJ2-1,TRBD2,TGTGCCAGCAGACCCAGCGGGAGCTCCTACAATGAGCAGTTCTTC,CASRPSGSSYNEQFF
.,TRBV5-8,15,TRBJ2-7,TRBD1,TGTGCCAGCAGCCCCCGGGACAGGCGGGCCTACGAGCAGTACTTC,CASSPRDRRAYEQYF
.,TRBV7-2,18,TRBJ1-2,.,TGTGCCAGCAGCTTAGGGATAAGTATTACAGGAGGCGGCTATGGCTACACCTTC,CASSLGISITGGGYGYTF
.,TRBV4-3,12,TRBJ2-2,.,TGCGCCAGCAGCCAGGACGTTGGGGAGCTGTTTTTT,CASSQDVGELFF
.,TRBV29-1,13,TRBJ2-1,.,TGCAGCGTTGGGAGGCCCCTAGACAATGAGCAGTTCTTC,CSVGRPLDNEQFF
.,TRBV2,14,TRBJ2-3,TRBD1,TGTGCCAGCGGACAGGTGGGCTTCACAGATACGCAGTATTTT,CASGQVGFTDTQYF
.,TRBV21-1,19,TRBJ1-1,.,TGTGCCAGCTCTAAAGAGGGACTTAACAGGGTCAGGACGAACACTGAAGCTTTCTTT,CASSKEGLNRVRTNTEAFF
.,TRBV2,18,TRBJ1-5,.,TGTGCCAGCAGCCACCGGAGGCAGGGACGGGGAAGCAATCAGCCCCAGCATTTT,CASSHRRQGRGSNQPQHF
.,TRBV5-5,18,TRBJ2-5,.,TGTGCCAGCAGCTTGGCCAGGGAAAGGGCATATTACCAAGAGACCCAGTACTTC,CASSLARERAYYQETQYF
.,TRBV25-1,15,TRBJ1-1,.,TGTGCCAGCAGTGTAAACCAGGGACCCCGGACTGAAGCTTTCTTT,CASSVNQGPRTEAFF
.,TRBV14,12,TRBJ2-1,.,TGTGCCAGCAGCCAAATAGCCAATGAGCAGTTCTTC,CASSQIANEQFF
.,TRBV4-2,15,TRBJ2-5,.,TGTGCCAGCAGCCAAGATATTTTCGGGGAGGAGACCCAGTACTTC,CASSQDIFGEETQYF
.,TRBV30,13,TRBJ1-1,.,TGTGCCTGGAGTGTACAGGTGAACACTGAAGCTTTCTTT,CAWSVQVNTEAFF
.,TRBV11-3,12,TRBJ1-1,.,TGTGCCAGCAGCTTAGATCGAACTGAAGCTTTCTTT,CASSLDRTEAFF
.,TRBV5-4,16,TRBJ2-4,TRBD1,TGTGCCAGCAGCTCGGAAAACAGGGGTCGGGGTAACATTCAGTACTTC,CASSSENRGRGNIQYF
few,TRBV10-3,14,TRBJ1-1,.,TGTGCCATCAGTGAATGGGGGGGGAACACTGAAGCTTTCTTT,CAISEWGGNTEAFF
.,TRBV2,15,TRBJ2-7,.,TGTGCCAGCAGTGATAGGTACGGAGGGTCCAGCGAGCAGTACTTC,CASSDRYGGSSEQYF
.,TRBV2,13,TRBJ1-1,TRBD1,TGTGCCAGCAGTGGACAGGGGGCGCCTGAAGCTTTCTTT,CASSGQGAPEAFF
.,TRBV10-2,13,TRBJ2-5,TRBD2,TGCGCCAGCTTACCTGGGACTACGGAGACCCAGTACTTC,CASLPGTTETQYF
once,TRBV30,18,TRBJ1-5,.,TGTGCCTGGAGTGTAACCCGGGTCGGGGAAGATAGCAATCAGCCCCAGCATTTT,CAWSVTRVGEDSNQPQHF
once,TRBV6-6,11,TRBJ2-7,.,TGTGCCAGCAGTCAGGCCTACGAGCAGTACTTC,CASSQAYEQYF
.,TRBV11-2,16,TRBJ2-7,.,TGTGCCAGCAGCTTAGATGGGCAGGCCGCGACCTACGAGCAGTACTTC,CASSLDGQAATYEQYF
.,TRBV27,16,TRBJ1-5,.,TGTGCCAGCAGTCCCGGACGTCAGGCTAGCAATCAGCCCCAGCATTTT,CASSPGRQASNQPQHF
.,TRBV19,17,TRBJ2-2,TRBD1,TGTGCCAGTAGTCCTACCCATGGGACAGGGAAGACCGGGGAGCTGTTTTTT,CASSPTHGTGKTGELFF
.,TRBV19,13,TRBJ1-5,TRBD1,TGTGCCGCCCAGGGGGCTGGGAATCAGCCCCAGCATTTT,CAAQGAGNQPQHF
.,TRBV20-1,11,TRBJ1-1,.,TGCAGTGCTAGAGTGGGGGCTGAAGCTTTCTTT,CSARVGAEAFF
.,TRBV15,15,TRBJ2-3,TRBD2,TGTGCCACCAGCTCGGACGGGAGGGGCCCAGATACGCAGTATTTT,CATSSDGRGPDTQYF
.,TRBV5-1,14,TRBJ1-1,.,TGCGCCAGCAGCGCCGTCGGGCTGAACACTGAAGCTTTCTTT,CASSAVGLNTEAFF
.,TRBV5-4,17,TRBJ2-3,.,TGTGCCAGCAGCTTGGGGGGGACATCAACTAGCACAGATACGCAGTATTTT,CASSLGGTSTSTDTQYF
.,TRBV25-1,13,TRBJ2-1,TRBD1,TGTGCCAGCATTATCAGGGGGCGCAATGAGCAGTTCTTC,CASIIRGRNEQFF